This T cell receptor beta chain was captured in a study of T cell changes during pregnancy in multiple sclerosis. Only one count was recorded for this clone. Clones were read by immunoSEQ multiplex PCR, and TCRdb kept only the in-frame ones, dropping some. The sample contains some 41,000 clones, 90% of which appear only once. Germline V gene sequence: CDR1 MNHEY, CDR2 SVGAGI. V lost 6 bases and J 2 bases, leaving 16 bases between the germline ends. This CDR3 contains 15 residues. The rearrangement joins TRBV6-5 to TRBJ1-1; perhaps TRBD1 as D (5 bases). The sequence derives from a female donor with multiple sclerosis, enrolled in a pregnancy study. The source was CD8+ T cells from peripheral blood mononuclear cells, collected in the first trimester of pregnancy. CDR3 coding DNA: TGTGCCAGCAGACACACGGCGGGGGGAAACACTGAAGCTTTCTTT. It encodes CASRHTAGGNTEAFF.